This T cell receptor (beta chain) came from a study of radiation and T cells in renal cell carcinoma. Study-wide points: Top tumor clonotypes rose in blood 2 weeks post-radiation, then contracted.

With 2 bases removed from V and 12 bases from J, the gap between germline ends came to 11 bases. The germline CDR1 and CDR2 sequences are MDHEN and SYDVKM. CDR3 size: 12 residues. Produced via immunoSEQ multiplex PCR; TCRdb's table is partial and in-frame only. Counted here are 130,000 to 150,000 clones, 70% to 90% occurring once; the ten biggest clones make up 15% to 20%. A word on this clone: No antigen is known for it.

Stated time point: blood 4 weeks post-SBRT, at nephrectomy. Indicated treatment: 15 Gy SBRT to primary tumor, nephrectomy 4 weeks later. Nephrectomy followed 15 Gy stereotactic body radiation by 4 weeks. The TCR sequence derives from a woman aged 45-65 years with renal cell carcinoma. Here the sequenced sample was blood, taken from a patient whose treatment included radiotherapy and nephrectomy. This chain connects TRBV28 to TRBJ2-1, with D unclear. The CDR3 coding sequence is TGTGCCAGCAGTTTAGCTGGGTTTTGGCAGTTCTTC. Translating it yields CASSLAGFWQFF.